A single sample is the source of the 12 T cell receptor beta chains below, sequenced in a study of T-cell memory formation after mild COVID-19. Via MiXCR, TCRdb re-called the 5' RACE reads, giving one row per CDR3 protein. The sample shows roughly 110,000 distinct CDR3 sequences, roughly an eighth of them seen only once. The material sequenced was PBMCs or a T cell subset sorted from them (not recorded which). Receptor source: an adult woman who had mild COVID-19 (a few samples of this study predate the infection). Cell type and time point are not known.

The chain combines TRBV7-2 with TRBJ2-1; TRBD2 aligns across 7 bases. Germline V gives CDR1 SGHTA, CDR2 FQGNSA. This CDR3 has 14 amino acids. J gave up 9 bases and V 8 bases, and 13 bases lay outside the gene matches. This chain's CDR3 is CASSTTGGFSEQFF. CDR3 DNA: TGTGCCAGCTCCACAACGGGGGGATTCAGTGAGCAGTTCTTC. Using reference TRBV7-2 and TRBJ2-1 for the parts outside the CDR3, the full variable domain is GAGVSQSPSNKVTEKGKDVELRCDPISGHTALYWYRQSLGQGLEFLIYFQGNSAPDKSGLPSDRFSAERTGGSVSTLTIQRTQQEDSAVYLCASSTTGGFSEQFFGPGTRLTVL.

Only a few counts were recorded for this clonotype. The genes are TRBV5-4 and TRBJ2-4; TRBD1 aligns across 8 bases. The CDR3 totals 17 residues. V lost 4 bases and J lost 5; bases outside the gene matches: 14. CDR1 is SGHNT, CDR2 YYREEE, per germline (reference sequence). CDR3 sequence (DNA): TGTGCCAGCAGCAGTGAGGGGGCAGGGGGCGACCAAAACATTCAGTACTTC. Its translation is CASSSEGAGGDQNIQYF. Full variable domain (missing parts from reference TRBV5-4 and TRBJ2-4): ETGVTQSPTHLIKTRGQQVTLRCSSQSGHNTVSWYQQALGQGPQFIFQYYREEENGRGNFPPRFSGLQFPNYSSELNVNALELDDSALYLCASSSEGAGGDQNIQYFGAGTRLSVL.

This clonotype has at least ten counts. The chain has TRBV7-9 and TRBJ2-7; D unclear. The germline CDR1 and CDR2 sequences are SEHNR and FQNEAQ (reference sequence). The CDR3 has 12 residues. The V end was cut by 3 bases, the J end by 0 bases, with 3 bases between. The CDR3 loop is CASSFSSYEQYF. The DNA of the CDR3 is TGTGCCAGCAGCTTCAGCTCCTACGAGCAGTACTTC.

This clonotype appeared a few times. This chain uses TRBV18 with TRBJ2-5; D might be TRBD1 or TRBD2, each matching 5 bases. Per the germline V gene, CDR1 is KGHSH and CDR2 is LQKENI. CDR3 length equals 15 residues. Trimming left V 6 bases short and J 3 bases short, with 17 bases between. CDR3 region: CASSRDPGLEETQYF. In DNA, the CDR3 is TGTGCCAGCTCCCGGGACCCCGGTTTAGAAGAGACCCAGTACTTC.

In this sample, this clonotype turned up a few times. The chain is built from TRBV19 and TRBJ2-7, with D possibly TRBD1 on 6 matching bases. Per germline, CDR1 LNHDA and CDR2 SQIVND (reference sequence). V dropped 4 bases and J dropped 4 bases, with 14 bases sitting between them. The length of the CDR3 is 14 residues. DNA of the CDR3: TGTGCCAGTAGTAACAGGGTAGGGAAATACGAGCAGTACTTC. Translation gives CASSNRVGKYEQYF.

This clonotype was observed many times. This chain joins TRBV29-1 and TRBJ2-7; 7 nucleotides align to TRBD1. The CDR3 is 12 residues long. V dropped 3 bases and J dropped 3; count of bases not matched to a gene: 2. Germline V gives CDR1 SQVTM, CDR2 ANQGSEA. The CDR3 loop reads CSVEGQFYEQYF. CDR3 coding DNA: TGCAGCGTTGAGGGACAGTTCTACGAGCAGTACTTC.

This chain uses TRBV6-2 or TRBV6-3 with TRBJ2-3; 8 bases map to TRBD1. Germline V lookup: CDR1 MNHEY, CDR2 SVGEGT. Trimming removed 2 bases from V and 3 bases from J; junction bases left unmatched: 7. CDR3 size: 16 residues. This chain's CDR3 is CASSYVRTGSTDTQYF. The CDR3 region has the DNA TGTGCCAGCAGTTACGTCAGGACAGGGAGTACAGATACGCAGTATTTT.

This clonotype was seen many times. The rearrangement joins TRBV7-6 to TRBJ2-1; D uncertain. CDR3 length: 11 residues. V was trimmed by 2 bases and J by 9 bases, leaving 5 bases between them. Germline CDR1 SGHVS, CDR2 FNYEAQ. The CDR3 coding sequence is TGTGCCAGCAGCTTATCCACTGAGCAGTTCTTC. The encoded protein is CASSLSTEQFF.

This clonotype appeared a few times. The CDR3, as DNA: TGCAGTGCTAGAGATGTTTTCTCTGGGGGGTTGAACACTGAAGCTTTCTTT. This gives the protein CSARDVFSGGLNTEAFF. This sequence joins TRBV20-1 and TRBJ1-1; D is perhaps TRBD1 (5 bases). Germline lookup yields CDR1 DFQATT and CDR2 SNEGSKA (reference sequence). Trimming cost V 0 bases and J 0 bases, with 17 bases left between them. This CDR3 is built from 17 residues.

This sequence joins TRBV7-9 and TRBJ2-2; D unresolved. The CDR3 has 15 amino acids. The V end lost 0 bases, the J end lost 0 bases, and 5 bases lay between the germline ends. The germline V gene encodes CDR1 SEHNR and CDR2 FQNEAQ (reference sequence). The CDR3 sequence: CASSLAPANTGELFF. CDR3 in DNA: TGTGCCAGCAGCTTAGCGCCAGCGAACACCGGGGAGCTGTTTTTT. Based on the CDR3 plus reference TRBV7-9 and TRBJ2-2, the full variable domain is DTGVSQNPRHKITKRGQNVTFRCDPISEHNRLYWYRQTLGQGPEFLTYFQNEAQLEKSRLLSDRFSAERPKGSFSTLEIQRTEQGDSAMYLCASSLAPANTGELFFGEGSRLTVL.

The table lists this clonotype with many counts. The chain has TRBV10-3 and TRBJ2-3; 10 bases map to TRBD2. Germline values: CDR1 ENHRY, CDR2 SYGVKD. Germline trimming cut 2 bases from V and 4 bases from J; bases unmatched to any gene: 6. There are 16 residues in the CDR3. The CDR3 loop reads CAISEGSGGAADTQYF. The CDR3 region has the DNA TGTGCCATCAGTGAGGGAAGCGGGGGGGCTGCAGATACGCAGTATTTT.

V usage is TRBV30 and J usage is TRBJ1-1; 8 nucleotides align to TRBD1. The trim removed 3 bases at V and 6 bases at J, leaving 6 bases unmatched. The germline V gene has CDR1 GTSNPN and CDR2 SVGIG (reference sequence). This CDR3 spans 13 amino acids. The CDR3 is CAWRGTGRPEAFF. The CDR3 nucleotides are TGTGCCTGGAGGGGGACAGGTCGTCCTGAAGCTTTCTTT.